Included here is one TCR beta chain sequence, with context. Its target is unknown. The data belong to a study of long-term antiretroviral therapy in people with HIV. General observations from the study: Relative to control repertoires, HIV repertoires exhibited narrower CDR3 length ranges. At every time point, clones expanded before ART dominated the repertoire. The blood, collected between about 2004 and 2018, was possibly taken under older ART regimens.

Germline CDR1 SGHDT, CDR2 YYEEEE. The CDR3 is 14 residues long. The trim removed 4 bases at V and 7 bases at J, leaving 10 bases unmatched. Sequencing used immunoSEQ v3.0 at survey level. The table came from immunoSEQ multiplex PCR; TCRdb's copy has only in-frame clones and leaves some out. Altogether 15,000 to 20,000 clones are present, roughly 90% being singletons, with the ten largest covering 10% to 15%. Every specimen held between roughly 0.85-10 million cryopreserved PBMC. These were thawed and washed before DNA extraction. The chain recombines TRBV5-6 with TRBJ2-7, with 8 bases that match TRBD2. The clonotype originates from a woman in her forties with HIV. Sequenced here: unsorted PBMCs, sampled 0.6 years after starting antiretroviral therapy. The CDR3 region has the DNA TGTGCCAGCAGCCCCGGGGGGGCGCGGGGGGAGCAGTACTTC. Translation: CASSPGGARGEQYF.